This passage covers 20 T cell receptor beta chains from one sample sequenced in a study of long-term antiretroviral therapy in people with HIV. A v3.0 immunoSEQ assay was performed at survey level. The assay was immunoSEQ multiplex PCR, and TCRdb's table has in-frame clones only and misses some. The sample records tens of thousands of clones, roughly 86% being singletons. The sample was unsorted PBMCs, taken 1.3 years after starting antiretroviral therapy. These receptors were obtained from a man between 60 and 75 years old with HIV.

V and J are TRBV5-1 and TRBJ2-7; TRBD2 agrees at 10 bases. The V gene's germline CDR1 is SGHRS and CDR2 YFSETQ. The V and J ends lost 6 bases and 3 bases, in that order; junction bases with no gene match: 6. CDR3 length equals 14 residues. This CDR3 reads CASKAGGGNYEQYF. The DNA for the CDR3 is TGCGCCAGCAAAGCGGGAGGGGGAAACTACGAGCAGTACTTC.

Only one count was recorded for this clone. The genes are TRBV30 and TRBJ1-4, with D unresolved. V lost 0 bases, J lost 5 bases, and 7 bases lay in between. The germline V gene has CDR1 GTSNPN and CDR2 SVGIG (reference sequence). The CDR3 spans 13 residues. DNA for the CDR3: TGTGCCTGGAGTGTAGGGCAGAATGAAAAACTGTTTTTT. Protein product: CAWSVGQNEKLFF.

The chain employs TRBV9 and TRBJ2-7; D remains ambiguous. The V and J ends lost 0 bases and 3 bases respectively, with 13 bases between them. Germline values: CDR1 SGDLS, CDR2 YYNGEE. The CDR3 contains 15 residues. The CDR3 nucleotides are TGTGCCAGCAGCGTAGATCACACTCAATACTACGAGCAGTACTTC. It yields the protein CASSVDHTQYYEQYF.

The chain is built from TRBV14 and TRBJ2-3; 10 nucleotides match TRBD2. CDR3 length equals 15 residues. V lost 1 base to trimming and J lost 10 bases; unmatched junction nucleotides: 8. CDR1 is SGHDN and CDR2 is FVKESK in the germline V gene. The CDR3 DNA reads TGTGCCAGCAGCCAAGGGGGACTAGCGAGAGGGCCGCAGTATTTT. Its protein is CASSQGGLARGPQYF.

This clone turned up a few times. The chain has TRBV4-1 and TRBJ1-1; D is ambiguous. CDR1 is MGHRA and CDR2 is YSYEKL in the germline V gene. The ends were cut back, 0 bases at V and 2 bases at J, with 7 bases in the middle. The CDR3 has 14 residues. The CDR3 region is CASSQDRSNTEAFF. The DNA for the CDR3 is TGCGCCAGCAGCCAAGATAGAAGCAACACTGAAGCTTTCTTT.

The rearrangement joins TRBV10-3 to TRBJ2-4; D is unclear. Germline-derived CDR1 and CDR2 are ENHRY and SYGVKD. Trimming pared 3 bases from V and 1 base from J, leaving 10 bases between. This CDR3 has 15 amino acids. This chain's CDR3 is CAISELHAAKNIQYF. As DNA, the CDR3 is TGTGCCATCAGTGAATTACACGCGGCCAAAAACATTCAGTACTTC.

V gene TRBV5-4 combines with J gene TRBJ1-2; no clear D. The CDR3 has 13 amino acids. Germline values: CDR1 SGHNT, CDR2 YYREEE (reference sequence). The V end lost 3 bases, the J end lost 7 bases, and 13 bases lay between the germline ends. For the CDR3, the DNA is TGTGCCAGCAGCTGGGGAGGGAGGAGTGGCTACACCTTC. Its protein is CASSWGGRSGYTF.

The rearrangement joins TRBV19 to TRBJ2-7; weak D call: TRBD1 (7 bases). The CDR3 runs 16 residues. V was pared by 7 bases and J by 0 bases, with 19 bases between. Germline CDR1 reads LNHDA; CDR2 reads SQIVND (reference sequence). CDR3 bases: TGTGCCAGTATGACAGGGACTCCCGCTCCCTCCTACGAGCAGTACTTC. It encodes CASMTGTPAPSYEQYF.

The chain couples TRBV12-5 to TRBJ1-1; no firm D call. Trimming took off 0 bases at V and 1 base at J, with 15 bases between the two ends. The V gene's germline CDR1 is LGHNT and CDR2 FRNRAP. The CDR3 contains 17 residues. The CDR3 nucleotides read TGTGCTAGTGGTTTGGTGGAACAGCCTCGGCCGAACACTGAAGCTTTCTTT. Encoded protein: CASGLVEQPRPNTEAFF.

The rearrangement links TRBV5-1 to TRBJ2-1; a weak D match, TRBD2 (5 bases). The CDR3 covers 14 residues. CDR1 and CDR2 from the germline V gene are SGHRS and YFSETQ. Deletions cut 5 bases from V and 2 bases from J, with 11 bases between. DNA of the CDR3: TGCGCCAGCAGTTACGGACTTACCTACAATGAGCAGTTCTTC. It specifies CASSYGLTYNEQFF.

The gene calls are TRBV18 and TRBJ1-1; D call uncertain. With 2 bases removed from V and 0 bases from J, the gap between germline ends came to 7 bases. Per germline, CDR1 KGHSH and CDR2 LQKENI. There are 14 residues in the CDR3. The CDR3 nucleotides are TGTGCCAGCTCACCAGAGGGTCTGAACACTGAAGCTTTCTTT. Protein sequence: CASSPEGLNTEAFF.

The chain uses TRBV18 and TRBJ2-1, with TRBD2 identical over 7 bases. The CDR3 runs to 14 residues. Trimming cost V 6 bases and J 4 bases; bases outside gene matches: 6. The germline CDR1 and CDR2 sequences are KGHSH and LQKENI. In DNA, the CDR3 is TGTGCCAGCTCCCTTGCGGGAGAATACAATGAGCAGTTCTTC. Protein: CASSLAGEYNEQFF.

This chain uses TRBV9 with TRBJ2-5; D might be TRBD1 (6 bases). With 2 bases removed from V and 5 bases from J, the gap between germline ends came to 16 bases. Germline CDR1 and CDR2: SGDLS and YYNGEE. The CDR3 length is 15 residues. The CDR3 loop is CASSVGAGVGETQYF. The CDR3 region has the DNA TGTGCCAGCAGCGTCGGGGCAGGGGTCGGGGAGACCCAGTACTTC.

The chain joins TRBV29-1 to TRBJ2-5; 8 bases are a match to TRBD2. The CDR3 is 12 amino acids. Germline V lookup: CDR1 SQVTM, CDR2 ANQGSEA. With V trimmed by 4 bases and J by 5 bases, 3 bases remained unmatched. CDR3 loop: CSVGPGGETQYF. CDR3 DNA: TGCAGCGTTGGGCCGGGGGGGGAGACCCAGTACTTC.

The chain couples TRBV11-2 to TRBJ2-7; D uncertain. Germline V lookup: CDR1 SGHAT, CDR2 FQNNGV. The CDR3 has 12 amino acids. Between the trimmed V and J ends, which lost 5 bases and 5 bases, there was a span of 10 bases. The CDR3, as DNA: TGTGCCAGCAGCCTACCCGCCAACGAGCAGTACTTC. Its translation is CASSLPANEQYF.

Here the CDR3 DNA reads TGCGCCACCAAATCCCTCGCAGGGGCCCAAGAGACCCAGTACTTC. This gives the protein CATKSLAGAQETQYF. The chain uses TRBV5-1 and TRBJ2-5; D may be TRBD1 (6 bases). Trimming removed 9 bases at V and 1 base at J, with 19 bases between. Germline assignment: CDR1 SGHRS and CDR2 YFSETQ. The CDR3 length is 15 residues. The full variable domain, completed using reference TRBV5-1 and TRBJ2-5, is KAGVTQTPRYLIKTRGQQVTLSCSPISGHRSVSWYQQTPGQGLQFLFEYFSETQRNKGNFPGRFSGRQFSNSRSEMNVSTLELGDSALYLCATKSLAGAQETQYFGPGTRLLVL.

The J gene is TRBJ2-5, the V gene TRBV29-1, with D uncertain. This CDR3 spans 13 amino acids. Trimming pared 1 base from V and 5 bases from J, leaving 11 bases between. The V gene's germline CDR1 is SQVTM and CDR2 ANQGSEA. The CDR3 sequence: CSVEVAGRETQYF. The CDR3, as DNA: TGCAGCGTTGAAGTCGCAGGTCGGGAGACCCAGTACTTC.

This rearrangement joins TRBV5-1 to TRBJ2-7; 10 bases match TRBD1. The germline CDR1 and CDR2 sequences are SGHRS and YFSETQ. V lost 6 bases, J lost 6 bases, and 12 bases stayed unmatched. The CDR3 length is 15 residues. CDR3 region: CASNSGDRGGGEQYF. As DNA, the CDR3 is TGCGCCAGCAACTCGGGGGACAGGGGCGGAGGCGAGCAGTACTTC.

V and J are TRBV7-2 and TRBJ2-7; 14 positions agree with TRBD2. This CDR3 spans 15 amino acids. V lost 4 bases and J lost 3; bases outside the gene matches: 2. Germline CDR1 SGHTA, CDR2 FQGNSA. The DNA for the CDR3 is TGTGCCAGCAGCTCGGGACTAGCGGGAGTCTACGAGCAGTACTTC. Residues: CASSSGLAGVYEQYF.

The chain employs TRBV28 and TRBJ2-1, with TRBD1 identical over 8 bases. J lost 4 bases, V lost 5 bases, and 7 bases had no gene match. The CDR3 is made up of 15 amino acids. The V gene's germline CDR1 is MDHEN and CDR2 SYDVKM. The CDR3 reads CASSRNRGDYNEQFF. The CDR3 bases are TGTGCCAGCAGTCGAAACAGGGGGGATTACAATGAGCAGTTCTTC.